The rows below give T cell receptor beta chains drawn from one sample of a study of OX40 agonist ivuxolimab in advanced cancers. Generated by immunoSEQ multiplex PCR, the TCRdb table keeps only in-frame clones and is missing some. The data contain about 66,000 clones, roughly nine tenths of them singletons. This sample comprised CD4+ or CD8+ T cells sorted from blood, obtained in a trial of the OX40 agonist ivuxolimab. The receptors derive from an adult with an advanced solid tumor such as melanoma, head and neck, liver or kidney cancer. CDR3s include the opening cysteine and the closing phenylalanine or tryptophan. The D gene is left open where the match is weak. A row's size may be missing; if present it is once, few, many or a size class.

clone_size	v_call	d_call	j_call	cdr3_aa	cdr3_nt
.	TRBV7-6	.	TRBJ1-4	CASSLRSGWNEKLFF	TGTGCCAGCAGCTTACGATCTGGGTGGAATGAAAAACTGTTTTTT
.	TRBV11-2	.	TRBJ2-1	CASSPTPSYNEQFF	TGTGCCAGCAGCCCGACTCCTTCCTACAATGAGCAGTTCTTC
medium-sized	TRBV10-3	.	TRBJ1-1	CAISTGSPEAFF	TGTGCCATCAGTACAGGTTCCCCTGAAGCTTTCTTT
.	TRBV6-6	TRBD1	TRBJ2-2	CASSWDRVTGELFF	TGTGCCAGCAGTTGGGACAGGGTGACCGGGGAGCTGTTTTTT
.	TRBV5-8	.	TRBJ2-7	CASSSWAGRDEQYF	TGTGCCAGCAGCTCCTGGGCAGGGCGCGACGAGCAGTACTTC
.	TRBV14	.	TRBJ1-6	CASSQEVSGSPLHF	TGTGCCAGCAGCCAAGAGGTCAGCGGTTCACCCCTCCACTTT
once	TRBV4-1	.	TRBJ2-5	CASSPLTVQETQYF	TGCGCCAGCAGCCCTCTGACAGTCCAAGAGACCCAGTACTTC
once	TRBV28	.	TRBJ2-5	CASSFPTTVLTTQYF	TGTGCCAGCAGTTTTCCGACGACAGTCTTAACGACCCAGTACTTC
.	TRBV7-6	.	TRBJ1-5	CASSPRAADYNQPQHF	TGTGCCAGCAGCCCTCGAGCGGCAGACTACAATCAGCCCCAGCATTTT
.	TRBV7-2	.	TRBJ1-3	CASSFTAGDGNTIYF	TGTGCCAGCAGCTTTACGGCAGGGGATGGAAACACCATATATTTT
.	TRBV10-3	.	TRBJ1-5	CAISGLGNQPQHF	TGTGCCATCAGTGGGTTAGGGAATCAGCCCCAGCATTTT
.	TRBV9	.	TRBJ1-1	CASSANYRYTEAFF	TGTGCCAGCAGCGCTAATTACAGATACACTGAAGCTTTCTTT
.	TRBV7-2	.	TRBJ1-4	CASSLGGRVWEKLFF	TGTGCCAGCAGCTTGGGGGGGAGGGTTTGGGAAAAACTGTTTTTT
.	TRBV30	.	TRBJ1-5	CAWSTSGNQPQHF	TGTGCCTGGAGTACGTCAGGCAATCAGCCCCAGCATTTT
.	TRBV11-2	.	TRBJ2-1	CASSPNRGDHNEQFF	TGTGCCAGCAGCCCTAACCGAGGGGACCACAATGAGCAGTTCTTC
.	TRBV30	TRBD2	TRBJ2-3	CAWGLAGAPDTQYF	TGTGCCTGGGGACTAGCGGGGGCCCCAGATACGCAGTATTTT
.	TRBV29-1	.	TRBJ2-5	CSVDDSPRETQYF	TGCAGCGTTGATGACAGCCCTAGGGAGACCCAGTACTTC
once	TRBV18	.	TRBJ2-1	CASSPRQVVSYEQFF	TGTGCCAGCTCACCCCGACAGGTGGTTAGCTATGAGCAGTTCTTC
.	TRBV18	TRBD1	TRBJ2-7	CASSLQTPGTGSYEQYF	TGTGCCAGCTCATTACAGACCCCCGGGACAGGGAGCTACGAGCAGTACTTC
.	TRBV6-4	TRBD2	TRBJ2-1	CASSDSGGVNNEQFF	TGTGCCAGCAGTGACTCGGGAGGGGTCAACAATGAGCAGTTCTTC
.	TRBV18	.	TRBJ1-4	CASSTVPQDEKLFF	TGTGCCAGCTCCACGGTACCCCAAGACGAAAAACTGTTTTTT
.	TRBV5-1	TRBD2	TRBJ2-5	CASSSAPGGLTQYF	TGCGCCAGCAGCTCCGCTCCGGGGGGGTTGACCCAGTACTTC
.	TRBV5-1	TRBD2	TRBJ2-1	CASSLEASGSNEQFF	TGCGCCAGCAGCTTGGAGGCTAGCGGGAGTAATGAGCAGTTCTTC
.	TRBV18	.	TRBJ2-5	CASSPNQQETQYF	TGTGCCAGCTCACCAAACCAACAAGAGACCCAGTACTTC
once	TRBV19	TRBD1	TRBJ1-2	CARTGVGTF	TGTGCCAGGACAGGGGTAGGCACCTTC
.	TRBV5-1	TRBD2	TRBJ2-7	CASSTGLAGYEQYF	TGCGCCAGCAGCACGGGACTAGCGGGATACGAGCAGTACTTC
.	TRBV5-4	.	TRBJ2-5	CASSLAGVGETQYF	TGTGCCAGCAGCTTGGCCGGAGTGGGTGAGACCCAGTACTTC
.	TRBV7-9	.	TRBJ2-3	CASSLEGRPTDTQYF	TGTGCCAGCAGCTTAGAAGGGCGACCCACAGATACGCAGTATTTT
few	TRBV9	.	TRBJ1-1	CASSALSNTEAFF	TGTGCCAGCAGCGCCCTCTCGAACACTGAAGCTTTCTTT
.	TRBV5-5	TRBD2	TRBJ2-7	CASSFWTSGRTYEQYF	TGTGCCAGCAGCTTCTGGACTAGCGGGAGAACCTACGAGCAGTACTTC
.	TRBV2	.	TRBJ2-3	CASSELRGLGTDTQYF	TGTGCCAGCAGTGAACTGCGGGGATTGGGGACAGATACGCAGTATTTT
.	TRBV10-3	.	TRBJ1-1	CAIRDFHLPRGSFPAFF	TGTGCCATCAGAGATTTTCACCTTCCCAGGGGTTCCTTTCCGGCTTTCTTT
once	TRBV11-2	.	TRBJ1-1	CASSSGGTNTEAFF	TGTGCCAGCAGCTCCGGGGGGACGAACACTGAAGCTTTCTTT
.	TRBV7-9	.	TRBJ2-7	CASSLAFSGDEQYF	TGTGCCAGCAGCTTAGCGTTTAGCGGCGACGAGCAGTACTTC
.	TRBV11-2	TRBD2	TRBJ2-1	CASSSTSGRAPEQFF	TGTGCCAGCAGCTCCACTAGCGGGAGGGCCCCTGAGCAGTTCTTC
.	TRBV29-1	.	TRBJ2-7	CSVGTVYEQYF	TGCAGCGTTGGGACCGTCTACGAGCAGTACTTC
.	TRBV28	.	TRBJ2-1	CASSLSGIGGKQFF	TGTGCCAGCAGTTTGAGCGGGATAGGGGGAAAGCAGTTCTTC
.	TRBV2	TRBD1	TRBJ1-1	CASSGTVGEAFF	TGTGCCAGCAGCGGGACAGTGGGTGAAGCTTTCTTT
few	TRBV28	.	TRBJ1-5	CASSLGRNDQPQHF	TGTGCCAGCAGTTTAGGCAGGAACGATCAGCCCCAGCATTTT
.	TRBV7-8	TRBD2	TRBJ2-7	CASSDEAGVYEQYF	TGTGCCAGCAGCGATGAAGCGGGAGTCTACGAGCAGTACTTC
.	TRBV15	.	TRBJ1-2	CATSLRGNYGYTF	TGTGCCACCAGCCTAAGGGGGAACTATGGCTACACCTTC
.	TRBV7-6	.	TRBJ2-5	CASSLGQGEGTQYF	TGTGCCAGCAGCTTAGGGCAGGGTGAGGGGACCCAGTACTTC
.	TRBV9	TRBD2	TRBJ2-7	CASSHRGEGEQYF	TGTGCCAGCAGCCACCGGGGGGAGGGCGAGCAGTACTTC
.	TRBV27	.	TRBJ2-7	CASSPLDSPLRQYF	TGTGCCAGCAGTCCCCTGGACAGCCCTTTAAGGCAGTACTTC
.	TRBV14	TRBD2	TRBJ2-2	CASSPRLAGVTGELFF	TGTGCCAGCAGCCCGAGACTAGCGGGAGTCACCGGGGAGCTGTTTTTT
.	TRBV5-1	.	TRBJ2-2	CASNDGNTGELFF	TGCGCCAGCAACGACGGGAACACCGGGGAGCTGTTTTTT
once	TRBV7-8	.	TRBJ1-1	CASSPGQFGAFF	TGTGCCAGCAGCCCTGGACAGTTTGGAGCTTTCTTT
.	TRBV21-1	.	TRBJ1-5	CASSPLIWQLNQDSNQPQHF	TGTGCCAGCAGCCCATTAATCTGGCAGCTGAATCAAGATAGCAATCAGCCCCAGCATTTT
.	TRBV7-2	TRBD2	TRBJ2-5	CASSPLLGGSETQYF	TGTGCCAGCAGCCCCTTGTTGGGCGGGAGTGAGACCCAGTACTTC
.	TRBV28	TRBD2	TRBJ2-1	CASSSLAAYNEQFF	TGTGCCAGCAGTTCTCTAGCGGCATACAATGAGCAGTTCTTC